Listed below are T cell receptor beta chains from one sample, sequenced in a study of cytomegalovirus exposure and HLA in healthy donors. TCRdb's table, derived via immunoSEQ multiplex PCR, lists solely in-frame clones and lacks some. Of approximately 140,000 clones listed, 65% to 90% were seen once; the top ten hold 0.55% to 0.85%. The source material was PBMCs. The source is a man aged 18 to 29 in good health and CMV-seronegative. CDR3s include the opening cysteine and the closing phenylalanine or tryptophan. Each record gives: D gene, J gene, clone size, V gene, CDR3 DNA, CDR3 protein. The D gene is left open where the match is weak. Clone sizes are given selectively: once, few, many, or a class where the clone is expanded.

- | TRBJ2-1 | few | TRBV5-4 | TGTGCCAGCAGCCCCGGGACTTACAATGAGCAGTTCTTC | CASSPGTYNEQFF
- | TRBJ1-5 | few | TRBV6-5 | TGTGCCAGCAGTACCGGGAGGGCCTCTGGCCAGCCCCAGCATTTT | CASSTGRASGQPQHF
TRBD1 | TRBJ1-2 | - | TRBV6-5 | TGTGCCAGCAGTTACTGGGACAGGAGAAACTATGGCTACACCTTC | CASSYWDRRNYGYTF
- | TRBJ2-7 | - | TRBV11-2 | TGTGCCAGCAGCTTAGGGAGCTCCTACGAGCAGTACTTC | CASSLGSSYEQYF
- | TRBJ2-7 | few | TRBV19 | TGTGCCACCCAAACGGCCTACGAGCAGTACTTC | CATQTAYEQYF
- | TRBJ1-1 | - | TRBV6-4 | TGTGCCAGCAGTGACGGATTAAGGGGCACTGAAGCTTTCTTT | CASSDGLRGTEAFF
- | TRBJ2-7 | few | TRBV7-8 | TGTGCCAGCAGCGGCTCGTGGGGGGGCACCTACGAGCAGTACTTC | CASSGSWGGTYEQYF
TRBD2 | TRBJ2-7 | once | TRBV18 | TGTGCCAGCTCACCATTACGCCTAGCGGACACCTACGAGCAGTACTTC | CASSPLRLADTYEQYF
- | TRBJ1-1 | - | TRBV30 | TGTGCCTGGACTACCGGTATGAACACTGAAGCTTTCTTT | CAWTTGMNTEAFF
- | TRBJ2-1 | - | TRBV15 | TGTGCCACCTTAGGAGACTCGCTAATTAATGAGCAGTTCTTC | CATLGDSLINEQFF
- | TRBJ2-7 | - | TRBV30 | TGTGCCTGGAGGGACAGCCAATTCTCCTACGAGCAGTACTTC | CAWRDSQFSYEQYF
- | TRBJ1-2 | once | TRBV6-1 | TGTGCCAGCAGTGAAGTGGGGGGGCAGGGCTACACCTTC | CASSEVGGQGYTF
- | TRBJ2-7 | - | TRBV28 | TGTGCCAGCAGTCCAGGAACCTACGAGCAGTACTTC | CASSPGTYEQYF
TRBD1 | TRBJ1-4 | - | TRBV7-9 | TGTGCCAGCAGCCAGGGGACAGTTTTATCGGAAAAACTGTTTTTT | CASSQGTVLSEKLFF
- | TRBJ1-1 | - | TRBV30 | TGTGCCTGGATAGCAGGGTTTAGCAACACTGAAGCTTTCTTT | CAWIAGFSNTEAFF
TRBD2 | TRBJ2-7 | few | TRBV27 | TGTGCCAGCAGTTTAGCCGCTAGCGGGTGGAATTCCTACGAGCAGTACTTC | CASSLAASGWNSYEQYF
TRBD1 | TRBJ1-2 | - | TRBV4-3 | TGCGCCAGCAGCCAAGATCTGGCCCTAGACAGGGGAGGCGGCTACACCTTC | CASSQDLALDRGGGYTF
TRBD1 | TRBJ1-2 | few | TRBV9 | TGTGCCAGCAGCGTAAGCCTTAGTCAGGGGGCAGAGTCCTATGGCTACACCTTC | CASSVSLSQGAESYGYTF
- | TRBJ2-2 | - | TRBV9 | TGTGCCAGCAGCGTGGGGGGATCCGGGGAGCTGTTTTTT | CASSVGGSGELFF
TRBD1 | TRBJ1-1 | - | TRBV11-3 | TGTGCCAGCAGCTTAGCTCAGGGGGAGAACACTGAAGCTTTCTTT | CASSLAQGENTEAFF
- | TRBJ1-5 | - | TRBV5-1 | TGCGCCAGCAGCTTGGAGCAGTCGGGTCAGCCCCAGCATTTT | CASSLEQSGQPQHF
- | TRBJ2-7 | few | TRBV7-9 | TGTGCCAGCAGCTTAGCCCAGGGAACCCATTACGAGCAGTACTTC | CASSLAQGTHYEQYF
TRBD1 | TRBJ1-1 | - | TRBV28 | TGTGCCAGCAGTTTATTCGTTTCAGGGGGCACTGAAGCTTTCTTT | CASSLFVSGGTEAFF
- | TRBJ2-7 | - | TRBV19 | TGTGCCAGTAGTATACGGACAGCCTACGAGCAGTACTTC | CASSIRTAYEQYF
TRBD1 | TRBJ1-1 | - | TRBV7-9 | TGTGCCAGCAGCTGGGGGACAGGAAGGAACACTGAAGCTTTCTTT | CASSWGTGRNTEAFF
TRBD1 | TRBJ1-6 | - | TRBV27 | TGTGCCAGCACCGGACAGGGGAGTCAATCACCCCTCCACTTT | CASTGQGSQSPLHF
- | TRBJ2-3 | - | TRBV2 | TGTGCCAGGGTTAGAGGGACTGGACTCGATACGCAGTATTTT | CARVRGTGLDTQYF
- | TRBJ2-7 | - | TRBV27 | TGTGCCAGCAGCCTAGGGGGGGTGGGCGAGCAGTACTTC | CASSLGGVGEQYF
TRBD2 | TRBJ2-2 | - | TRBV7-6 | TGTGCCAGCAGCTCCCTCTTCGGGGGGGCAGGGACCGGGGAGCTGTTTTTT | CASSSLFGGAGTGELFF
- | TRBJ2-3 | - | TRBV20-1 | TGCAGTGCTAGCCTACTGAATACGCAGTATTTT | CSASLLNTQYF
TRBD1 | TRBJ2-7 | once | TRBV7-7 | TGTGCTAGCAGCTTGGACAGGGCCTACGAGCAGTACTTC | CASSLDRAYEQYF
- | TRBJ2-7 | - | TRBV5-6 | TGTGCCAGCAGCTTGGTGCGCAGAGGCTACGAGCAGTACTTC | CASSLVRRGYEQYF
- | TRBJ1-2 | - | TRBV27 | TGTGCCAGCAGTTTAAGGACAGATACCAACTATGGCTACACCTTC | CASSLRTDTNYGYTF
TRBD1 | TRBJ1-1 | - | TRBV28 | TGTGCCAGCAGACTTCAGGGGGCGAGGACTGAAGCTTTCTTT | CASRLQGARTEAFF
TRBD1 | TRBJ2-1 | few | TRBV12-5 | TGTGCTAGTGGACCGGGACAGGGCTTGGATGAGCAGTTCTTC | CASGPGQGLDEQFF
TRBD1 | TRBJ1-2 | once | TRBV5-4 | TGTGCCAGCAGCACCTCCCCGGGACAGGGGAACTATGGCTACACCTTC | CASSTSPGQGNYGYTF
- | TRBJ1-1 | - | TRBV5-1 | TGCGCCAGCAGCTTGGGGCAGAATATGAACACTGAAGCTTTCTTT | CASSLGQNMNTEAFF
- | TRBJ2-5 | - | TRBV7-8 | TGTGCCAGCAGCTTACCTACAGGGAAGGAGACCCAGTACTTC | CASSLPTGKETQYF
- | TRBJ1-1 | - | TRBV6-6 | TGTGCCAGCAATGGGTTGGCGGGCACTGAAGCTTTCTTT | CASNGLAGTEAFF
TRBD1 | TRBJ2-5 | - | TRBV12-5 | TGTGCTAGTGGGTTAGCAGGGGGCTGGGAGACCCAGTACTTC | CASGLAGGWETQYF
- | TRBJ2-2 | - | TRBV20-1 | TGCAGTGCTAGCAGTTCGCGGGAGCTGTTTTTT | CSASSSRELFF
- | TRBJ2-5 | - | TRBV4-1 | TGCGCCAGCAGCCGGAGCCCGCAAGAGACCCAGTACTTC | CASSRSPQETQYF
TRBD2 | TRBJ2-1 | - | TRBV5-6 | TGTGCCAGCAGGGGGCTAGCGGGATTCTCCTACAATGAGCAGTTCTTC | CASRGLAGFSYNEQFF
- | TRBJ1-6 | - | TRBV27 | TGTGCCAGCAGTTTATACCCCGGGGGGACGCCACCCCTCCACTTT | CASSLYPGGTPPLHF
TRBD2 | TRBJ2-1 | - | TRBV10-2 | TGCGCCAGCAGTGGCACTAGCGGGGGTGGTGAGCAGTTCTTC | CASSGTSGGGEQFF
TRBD1 | TRBJ2-3 | - | TRBV7-9 | TGTGCCAGCAGCGAACGGGACAGGAGGACAGATACGCAGTATTTT | CASSERDRRTDTQYF
- | TRBJ2-2 | - | TRBV30 | TGTGCCTGCCTCACGGCCGGGGAGCTGTTTTTT | CACLTAGELFF
TRBD1 | TRBJ1-2 | - | TRBV28 | TGTGCCACTGGGACAGGCGGGGTAGAAAATGGCTACACCTTC | CATGTGGVENGYTF
- | TRBJ1-2 | - | TRBV15 | TGTGCCACCAGCCCCACGGCGGACAATGGCTACACCTTC | CATSPTADNGYTF
TRBD2 | TRBJ2-4 | - | TRBV5-6 | TGTGCCAGCAGCTTGAGACTAGCAAAGACCGTAGCCAAAAACATTCAGTACTTC | CASSLRLAKTVAKNIQYF
- | TRBJ2-7 | - | TRBV6-1 | TGTGCCAGCAGTGAAGGCCTGAGGGTAGGCTCCTACGAGCAGTACTTC | CASSEGLRVGSYEQYF